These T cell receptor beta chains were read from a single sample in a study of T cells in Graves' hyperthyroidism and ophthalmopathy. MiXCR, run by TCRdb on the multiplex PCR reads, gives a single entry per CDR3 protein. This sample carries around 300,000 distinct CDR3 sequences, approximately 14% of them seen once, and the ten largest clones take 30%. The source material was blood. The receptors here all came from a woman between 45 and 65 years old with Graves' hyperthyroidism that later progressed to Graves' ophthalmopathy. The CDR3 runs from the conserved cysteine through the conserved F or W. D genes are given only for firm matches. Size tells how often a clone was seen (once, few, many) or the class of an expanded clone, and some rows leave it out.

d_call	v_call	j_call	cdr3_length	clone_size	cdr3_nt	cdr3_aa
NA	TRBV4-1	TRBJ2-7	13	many	TGCGCCAGCAGCCTCGAGGAACACGGCGAGCAGTACTTC	CASSLEEHGEQYF
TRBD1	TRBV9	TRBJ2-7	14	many	TGTGCCAGCAGCTCGCGGACAGGGATCTACGAGCAGTACTTC	CASSSRTGIYEQYF
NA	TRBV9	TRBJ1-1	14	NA	TGTGCCAGCAGCGTAGGGGCTGGAAGTGATGAAGCTTTCTTT	CASSVGAGSDEAFF
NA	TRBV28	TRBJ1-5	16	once	TGTGCCAGCAGATTACCACAGGGTGGGGCGCAGCAGCCCCAGCATTTT	CASRLPQGGAQQPQHF
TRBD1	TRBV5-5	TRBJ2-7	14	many	TGTGCCAGCAGCATCGGGACAGGGCTCGACGAGCAGTACTTC	CASSIGTGLDEQYF
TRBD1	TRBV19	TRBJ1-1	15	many	TGTGCCAGTAGTACCGGACAGGGAGGAGACACTGAAGCTTTCTTT	CASSTGQGGDTEAFF
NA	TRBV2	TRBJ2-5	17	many	TGTGCCAGCAGAGGAGGCGCGGTCGGGAGCAAGGGAGAGACCCAGTACTTC	CASRGGAVGSKGETQYF
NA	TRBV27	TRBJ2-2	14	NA	TGTGCCAGCAGTCCACCGGGCGCCGCCGGGGAGCTGTTTTTT	CASSPPGAAGELFF
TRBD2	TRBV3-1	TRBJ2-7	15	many	TGTGCCAGCAGCCAAGTCGCTAGCGGGCTGGGAGAGCAGTACTTC	CASSQVASGLGEQYF
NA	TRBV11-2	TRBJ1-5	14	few	TGTGCCAGCAGCGCCCCGGGCCGTAATCAGCCCCAGCATTTT	CASSAPGRNQPQHF